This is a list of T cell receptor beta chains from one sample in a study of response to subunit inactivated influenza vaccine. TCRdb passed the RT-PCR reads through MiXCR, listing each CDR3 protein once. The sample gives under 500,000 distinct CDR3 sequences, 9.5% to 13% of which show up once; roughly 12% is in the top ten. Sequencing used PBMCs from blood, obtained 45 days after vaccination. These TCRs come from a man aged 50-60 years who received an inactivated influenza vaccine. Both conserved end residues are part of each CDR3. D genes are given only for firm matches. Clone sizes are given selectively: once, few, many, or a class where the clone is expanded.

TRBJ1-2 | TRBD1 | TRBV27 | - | TGTGCCAGCAGTGAAAACAGGGGCTTACTGCGCTACACCTTC | CASSENRGLLRYTF
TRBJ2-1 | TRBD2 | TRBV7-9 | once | TGTGCCAGCAACGGCGGGGGAGCCTCCTACAATGAGCAGTTCTTC | CASNGGGASYNEQFF
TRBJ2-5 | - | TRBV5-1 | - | TGCGCCAGCAAACCCACCAACCGAAATCAAGAGACCCAGTACTTC | CASKPTNRNQETQYF
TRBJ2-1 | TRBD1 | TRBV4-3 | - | TGCGCCAGCAGCCAAGGTGGAGCAGGGACAGGGGTTGGGAATGAGCAGTTCTTC | CASSQGGAGTGVGNEQFF
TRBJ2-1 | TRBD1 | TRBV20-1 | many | TGCAGTGCTAGAGGGACAGGGTCCTACAATGAGCAGTTCTTC | CSARGTGSYNEQFF
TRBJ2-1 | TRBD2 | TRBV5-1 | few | TGCGCCAGCAGCCAAAGCGGGGGCCCTAGCGAGCAGTTCTTC | CASSQSGGPSEQFF
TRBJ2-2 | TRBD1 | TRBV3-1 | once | TGTGCCAGCAGCCACGACACCGGGACAGTAACCGGGGAGCTGTTTTTT | CASSHDTGTVTGELFF
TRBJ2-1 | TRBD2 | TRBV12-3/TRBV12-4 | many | TGTGCCAGCAGTTTGAGTAGCGGGAGGATCGATGAGCAGTTCTTC | CASSLSSGRIDEQFF
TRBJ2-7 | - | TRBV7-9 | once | TGTGCCAGCAGCTTATCGGACAAGTACGAGCAGTACTTC | CASSLSDKYEQYF
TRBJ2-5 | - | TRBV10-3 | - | TGTGCCATCAAGGCACAGGGACAAGAGACCCAGTACTTC | CAIKAQGQETQYF
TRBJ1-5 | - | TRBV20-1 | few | TGCAGTGCTAGAGATTTCGACGGTGTAAGGGGTCAGCCCCAGCATTTT | CSARDFDGVRGQPQHF
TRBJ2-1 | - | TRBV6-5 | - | TGTGCCAGCAGTTTCCACGGACAGCGTCACAATGAGCAGTTCTTC | CASSFHGQRHNEQFF
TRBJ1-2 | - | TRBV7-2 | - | TGTGCCAGCAGCTACGGACGCCGGGATGGCTACACCTTC | CASSYGRRDGYTF
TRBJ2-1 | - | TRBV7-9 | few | TGTGCCAGCAGGCAGGGGAGCTCCTACAATGAGCAGTTCTTC | CASRQGSSYNEQFF
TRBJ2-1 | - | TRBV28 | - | TGTGCCAGCAGTTTTATATCCCCCAATGAGCAGTTCTTC | CASSFISPNEQFF
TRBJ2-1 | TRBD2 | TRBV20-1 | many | TGCAGTGCTACCGACGGGGGGGCGCTGGCGGACTACAATGAGCAGTTCTTC | CSATDGGALADYNEQFF
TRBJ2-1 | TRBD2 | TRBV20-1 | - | TGCAGTGCTAGGGGCGGGACTAGCGGAGGTTACAATGAGCAGTTCTTC | CSARGGTSGGYNEQFF
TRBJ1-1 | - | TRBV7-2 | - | TGTGCCAGCAGCACACAGGTTACGATGAACACTGAAGCTTTCTTT | CASSTQVTMNTEAFF
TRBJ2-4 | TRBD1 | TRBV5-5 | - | TGTGCCAGCAGCCGGGGACAGGGAAACATTCAGTACTTC | CASSRGQGNIQYF
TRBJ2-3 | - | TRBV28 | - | TGTGCCAGCAGAGATACCGTTCGTCCGTATTTT | CASRDTVRPYF
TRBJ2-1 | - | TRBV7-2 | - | TGTGCCAGCAGCCAGACTACGGCAACCTACAATGAGCAGTTCTTC | CASSQTTATYNEQFF
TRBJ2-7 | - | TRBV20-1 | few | TGCAGTGCTAGAGATGACGGGGCTTACTACGAGCAGTACTTC | CSARDDGAYYEQYF
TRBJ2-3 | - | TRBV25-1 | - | TGTGCCAGCAGCTCCGGGTCGGGGGCGAGGACAGATACGCAGTATTTT | CASSSGSGARTDTQYF
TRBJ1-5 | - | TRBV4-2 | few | TGTGCCAGCAGCCAAGCCGTAATGGGCAATCAGCCCCAGCATTTT | CASSQAVMGNQPQHF
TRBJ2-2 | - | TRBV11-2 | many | TGTGCCAGCAGCTTATATCTAGTGGGAGCGACTACCGGGGAGCTGTTTTTT | CASSLYLVGATTGELFF
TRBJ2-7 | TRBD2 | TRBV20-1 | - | TGCAGTGCTAGAGATCCGGCGGGAGGATACGAGCAGTACTTC | CSARDPAGGYEQYF
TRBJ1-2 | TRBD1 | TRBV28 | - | TGTGCCAGCAGACTAGGGGGCGCCTATGGCTACACCTTC | CASRLGGAYGYTF
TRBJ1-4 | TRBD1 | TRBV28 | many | TGTGCCAGCAGTTGGGGACAGGGGAATGAAAAACTGTTTTTT | CASSWGQGNEKLFF
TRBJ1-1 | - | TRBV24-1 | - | TGTGCCACCAGAAGTACAGCACGACCTGAAGCTTTCTTT | CATRSTARPEAFF
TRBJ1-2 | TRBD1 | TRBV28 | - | TGTGCCAGCACCGGGACAGGGGCGTGGTATGGCTACACCTTC | CASTGTGAWYGYTF
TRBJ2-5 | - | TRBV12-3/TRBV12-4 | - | TGTGCCAGCAGCTTGACCAGGAGGTACCAAGAGACCCAGTACTTC | CASSLTRRYQETQYF
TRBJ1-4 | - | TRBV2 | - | TGTGCCAGCAGGGAAACAGGAAAACTGTTTTTT | CASRETGKLFF
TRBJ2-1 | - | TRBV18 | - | TGTGCCAGCTCACTCAGTCCGGCGCTTGAGCAGTTCTTC | CASSLSPALEQFF
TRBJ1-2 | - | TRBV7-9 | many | TGTGCCAGCAGCTTAGGCCTGGGAATTGACTATGGCTACACCTTC | CASSLGLGIDYGYTF
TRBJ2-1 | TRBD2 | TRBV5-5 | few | TGTGCCAGCAGGCGGGGACTAGCGGGAGGCACTTTCTACAATGAGCAGTTCTTC | CASRRGLAGGTFYNEQFF
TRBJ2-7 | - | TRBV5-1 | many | TGCGCCAGCAGCGACAGGTTCACCTACGAGCAGTACTTC | CASSDRFTYEQYF
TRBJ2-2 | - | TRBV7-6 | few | TGTGCCAGCAGCTCGCGGGCAGGGATCACCGGGGAGCTGTTTTTT | CASSSRAGITGELFF
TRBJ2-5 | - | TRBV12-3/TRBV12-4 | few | TGTGCCAGCTCCGAGGCAGGGTATCAACAAGAGACCCAGTACTTC | CASSEAGYQQETQYF
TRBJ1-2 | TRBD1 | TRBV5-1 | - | TGCGCCAGCAGCTCAGACAGGGCTAACTATGGCTACACCTTC | CASSSDRANYGYTF
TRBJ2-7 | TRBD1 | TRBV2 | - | TGTGCCAGCAGTGAGAGGGTGACAGGGGCCTACGAGCAGTACTTC | CASSERVTGAYEQYF
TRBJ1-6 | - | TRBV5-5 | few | TGTGCCAGCAGCCCCGGCGACACCGCCCGTGGTTCACCCCTCCACTTT | CASSPGDTARGSPLHF
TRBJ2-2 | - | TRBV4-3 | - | TGCGCCAGCAGCCAAGACGCTCTGAACACCGGGGAGCTGTTTTTT | CASSQDALNTGELFF
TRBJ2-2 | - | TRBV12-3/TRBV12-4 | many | TGTGCCAGCAGTTTACCCGGGACACTCAACACCGGGGAGCTGTTTTTT | CASSLPGTLNTGELFF
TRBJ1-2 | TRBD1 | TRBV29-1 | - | TGCAGCGTTGTGTATGGGACAGGGATCTATGGCTACACCTTC | CSVVYGTGIYGYTF
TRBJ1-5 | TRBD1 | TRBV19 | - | TGTGCCAGTCTGGGACAGGCGAGCAATCAGCCCCAGCATTTT | CASLGQASNQPQHF